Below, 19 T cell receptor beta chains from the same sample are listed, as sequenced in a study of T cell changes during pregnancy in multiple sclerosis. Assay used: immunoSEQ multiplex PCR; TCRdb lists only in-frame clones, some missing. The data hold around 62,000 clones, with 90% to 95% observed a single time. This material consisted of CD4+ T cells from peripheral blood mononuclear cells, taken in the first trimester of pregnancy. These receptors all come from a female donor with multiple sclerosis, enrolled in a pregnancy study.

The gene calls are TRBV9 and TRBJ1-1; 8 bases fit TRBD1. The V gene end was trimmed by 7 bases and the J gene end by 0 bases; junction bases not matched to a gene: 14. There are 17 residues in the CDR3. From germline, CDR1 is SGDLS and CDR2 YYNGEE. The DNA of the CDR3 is TGTGCCAGCCGACCCAATCCGAGACAGGGGTTGAACACTGAAGCTTTCTTT. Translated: CASRPNPRQGLNTEAFF.

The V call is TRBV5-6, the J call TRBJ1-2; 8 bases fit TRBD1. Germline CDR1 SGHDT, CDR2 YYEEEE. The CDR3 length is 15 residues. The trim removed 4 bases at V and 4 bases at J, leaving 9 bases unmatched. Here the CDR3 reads CASSRQGSGRYGYTF. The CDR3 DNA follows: TGTGCCAGCAGCCGACAGGGGTCGGGCCGCTATGGCTACACCTTC. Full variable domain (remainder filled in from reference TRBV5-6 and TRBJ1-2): DAGVTQSPTHLIKTRGQQVTLRCSPKSGHDTVSWYQQALGQGPQFIFQYYEEEERQRGNFPDRFSGHQFPNYSSELNVNALLLGDSALYLCASSRQGSGRYGYTFGSGTRLTVV.

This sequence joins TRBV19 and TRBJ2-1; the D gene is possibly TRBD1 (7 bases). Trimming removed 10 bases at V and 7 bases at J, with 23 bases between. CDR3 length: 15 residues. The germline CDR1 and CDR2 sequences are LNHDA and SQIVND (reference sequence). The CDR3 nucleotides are TGTGCCACCGCCCCGGAGGGGGCCTTATGGAATGAGCAGTTCTTC. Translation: CATAPEGALWNEQFF.

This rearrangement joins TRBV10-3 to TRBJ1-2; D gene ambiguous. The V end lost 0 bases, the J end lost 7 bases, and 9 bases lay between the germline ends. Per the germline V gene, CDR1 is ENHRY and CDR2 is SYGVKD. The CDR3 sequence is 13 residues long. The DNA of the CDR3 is TGTGCCATCAGTGAGTCGAACATCTCTGGCTACACCTTC. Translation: CAISESNISGYTF.

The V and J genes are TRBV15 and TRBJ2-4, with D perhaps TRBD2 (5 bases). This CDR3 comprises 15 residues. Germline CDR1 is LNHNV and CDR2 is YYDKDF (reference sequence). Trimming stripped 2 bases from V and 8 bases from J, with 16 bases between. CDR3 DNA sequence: TGTGCCACCAGCAGACGCGCGTTGGCGGGCCACATTCAGTACTTC. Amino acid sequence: CATSRRALAGHIQYF.

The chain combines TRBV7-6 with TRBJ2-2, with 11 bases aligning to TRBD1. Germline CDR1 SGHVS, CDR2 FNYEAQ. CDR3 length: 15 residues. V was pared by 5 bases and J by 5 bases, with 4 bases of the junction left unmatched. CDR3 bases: TGTGCCAGCAGCCATGGGACAGGGGGTACCGGGGAGCTGTTTTTT. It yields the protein CASSHGTGGTGELFF.

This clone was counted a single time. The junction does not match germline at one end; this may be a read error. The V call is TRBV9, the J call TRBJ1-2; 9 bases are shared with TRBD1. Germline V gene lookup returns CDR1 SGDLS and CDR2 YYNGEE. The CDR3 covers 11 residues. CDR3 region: CASSGIGTGSF. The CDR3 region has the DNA TGTGCCAGCAGCGGTATCGGGACAGGGTCCTTC.

CDR3 DNA: TGTGCCTGGAGTGCAAACATCCACGAGCAGTACTTC. This sequence encodes CAWSANIHEQYF. This sequence joins TRBV30 and TRBJ2-7; D ambiguous. Germline loops: CDR1 GTSNPN, CDR2 SVGIG (reference sequence). Trimming removed 1 base at V and 5 bases at J, with 9 bases between. The CDR3 length is 12 residues.

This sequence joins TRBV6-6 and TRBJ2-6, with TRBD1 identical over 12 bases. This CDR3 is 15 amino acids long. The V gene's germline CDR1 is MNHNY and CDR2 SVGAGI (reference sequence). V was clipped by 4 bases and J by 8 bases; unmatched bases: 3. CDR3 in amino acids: CASSSGTGGTNVLTF. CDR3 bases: TGTGCCAGCAGTTCCGGGACAGGGGGCACCAACGTCCTGACTTTC.

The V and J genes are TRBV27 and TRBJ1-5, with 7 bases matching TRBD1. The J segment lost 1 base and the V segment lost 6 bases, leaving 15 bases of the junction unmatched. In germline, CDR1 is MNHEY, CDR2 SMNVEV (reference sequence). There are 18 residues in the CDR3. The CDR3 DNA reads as TGTGCCAGCAGGACCCTAGGAGGGGGCATTGGGAGCAATCAGCCCCAGCATTTT. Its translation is CASRTLGGGIGSNQPQHF.

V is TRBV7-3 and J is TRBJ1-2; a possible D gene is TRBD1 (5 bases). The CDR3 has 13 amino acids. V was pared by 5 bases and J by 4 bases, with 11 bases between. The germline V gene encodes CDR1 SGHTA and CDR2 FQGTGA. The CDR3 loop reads CASSQQGFYGYTF. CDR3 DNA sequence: TGTGCCAGCAGCCAGCAGGGTTTCTATGGCTACACCTTC.

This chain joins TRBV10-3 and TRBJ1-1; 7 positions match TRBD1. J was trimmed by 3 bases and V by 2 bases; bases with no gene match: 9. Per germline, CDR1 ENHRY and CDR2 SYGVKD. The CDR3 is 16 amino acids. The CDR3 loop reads CAISEINRGRHTEAFF. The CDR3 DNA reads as TGTGCCATCAGTGAGATAAACAGGGGTCGGCACACTGAAGCTTTCTTT.

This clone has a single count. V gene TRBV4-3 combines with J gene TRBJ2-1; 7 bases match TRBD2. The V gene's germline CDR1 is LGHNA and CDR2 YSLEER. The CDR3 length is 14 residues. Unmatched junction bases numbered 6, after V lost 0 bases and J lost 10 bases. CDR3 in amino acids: CASSQDPRLAEQFF. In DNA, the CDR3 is TGCGCCAGCAGCCAAGATCCGCGACTAGCAGAGCAGTTCTTC.

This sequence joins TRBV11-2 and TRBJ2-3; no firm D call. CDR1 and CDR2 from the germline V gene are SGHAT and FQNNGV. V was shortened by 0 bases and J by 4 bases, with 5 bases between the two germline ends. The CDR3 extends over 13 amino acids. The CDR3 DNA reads TGTGCCAGCAGCTTAGATCGGGCAGATACGCAGTATTTT. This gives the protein CASSLDRADTQYF. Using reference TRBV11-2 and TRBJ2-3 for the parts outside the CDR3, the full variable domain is EAGVAQSPRYKIIEKRQSVAFWCNPISGHATLYWYQQILGQGPKLLIQFQNNGVVDDSQLPKDRFSAERLKGVDSTLKIQPAKLEDSAVYLCASSLDRADTQYFGPGTRLTVL.

The CDR3 sequence is CASSQDPAGNTGELFF. CDR3 sequence (DNA): TGCGCCAGCAGCCAAGATCCGGCGGGGAACACCGGGGAGCTGTTTTTT. This chain links TRBV4-1 with TRBJ2-2; tentative D call: TRBD2 (5 bases). The length of the CDR3 is 16 residues. V dropped 0 bases and J dropped 1 base, with 9 bases sitting between them. Germline V CDR1 and CDR2: MGHRA, YSYEKL.

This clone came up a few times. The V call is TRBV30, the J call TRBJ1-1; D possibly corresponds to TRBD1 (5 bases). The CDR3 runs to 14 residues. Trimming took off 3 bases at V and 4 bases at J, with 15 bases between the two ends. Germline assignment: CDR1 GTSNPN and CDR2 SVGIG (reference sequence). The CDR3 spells CAWRYTGRSTEAFF. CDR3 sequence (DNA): TGTGCCTGGAGATACACAGGAAGGAGCACTGAAGCTTTCTTT.

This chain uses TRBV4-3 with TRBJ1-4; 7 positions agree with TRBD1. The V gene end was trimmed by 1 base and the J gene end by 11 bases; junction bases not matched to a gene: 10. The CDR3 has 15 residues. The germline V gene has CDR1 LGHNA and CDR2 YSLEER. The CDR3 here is CASSQGGTASEKLFF. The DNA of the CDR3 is TGCGCCAGCAGCCAAGGGGGGACAGCCTCTGAGAAACTGTTTTTT.

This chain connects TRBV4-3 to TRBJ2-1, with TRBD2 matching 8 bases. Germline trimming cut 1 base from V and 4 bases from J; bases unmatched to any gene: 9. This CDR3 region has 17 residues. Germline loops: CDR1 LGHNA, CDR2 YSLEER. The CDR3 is CASSQASGAGAYNEQFF. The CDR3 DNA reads TGCGCCAGCAGCCAAGCATCTGGAGCGGGGGCATACAATGAGCAGTTCTTC.

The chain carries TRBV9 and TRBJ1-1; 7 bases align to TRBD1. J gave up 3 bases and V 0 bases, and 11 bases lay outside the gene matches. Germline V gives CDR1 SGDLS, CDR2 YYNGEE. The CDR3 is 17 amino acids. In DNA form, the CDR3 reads TGTGCCAGCAGCGTAGACCCCGTCACAGGGGTTGACACTGAAGCTTTCTTT. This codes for CASSVDPVTGVDTEAFF. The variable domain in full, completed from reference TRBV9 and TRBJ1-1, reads DSGVTQTPKHLITATGQRVTLRCSPRSGDLSVYWYQQSLDQGLQFLIQYYNGEERAKGNILERFSAQQFPDLHSELNLSSLELGDSALYFCASSVDPVTGVDTEAFFGQGTRLTVV.